This passage covers 11 T cell receptor beta chains from one sample sequenced in a study of T-cell reconstitution after alpha-beta-depleted transplantation in children. Library preparation (for TCRbeta) was performed with unique molecular identifiers. One entry per CDR3 protein results from TCRdb running MiXCR on the PCR reads. The repertoire has almost 500,000 distinct CDR3 sequences, around 13% of them found once; the top ten carry approximately 5.4%. The input for sequencing was PBMCs from the stem cell graft donor, taken from the stem cell graft. Receptors originate from a human donor who donated a stem cell graft to a child with combined immunodeficiency.

In this sample, this clonotype turned up many times. The chain links TRBV20-1 to TRBJ2-7, with D possibly matching TRBD2 (5 bases). The CDR3 consists of 13 residues. Germline CDR1 reads DFQATT; CDR2 reads SNEGSKA (reference sequence). V was pared by 3 bases and J by 4 bases, with 13 bases between. This chain's CDR3 is CSASPSHDYEQYF. As DNA, the CDR3 is TGCAGTGCTAGTCCTAGCCACGATTACGAGCAGTACTTC.

This clonotype was counted a few times. V gene TRBV7-6 combines with J gene TRBJ2-5; possible D gene TRBD1, 5 bases. Germline V gene data show CDR1 as SGHVS and CDR2 as FNYEAQ. V was trimmed by 5 bases and J by 2 bases, leaving 12 bases between them. The CDR3 length is 14 residues. CDR3 nucleotide sequence: TGTGCCAGCAGCACCTGGACACAGCAAGAGACCCAGTACTTC. It is translated as CASSTWTQQETQYF.

The V and J genes are TRBV12-3 or TRBV12-4 and TRBJ1-5, with D tentatively TRBD1 (5 bases). V lost 5 bases to trimming and J lost 0 bases, with 17 bases between them. This CDR3 contains 17 residues. Here the CDR3 DNA reads TGTGCCAGCAGTGGCCAGGGTTCCCCTTATAGCAATCAGCCCCAGCATTTT. This codes for CASSGQGSPYSNQPQHF.

This clonotype was seen at least ten times. This chain uses TRBV12-3 or TRBV12-4 with TRBJ1-2, with no clear D. This CDR3 has 14 residues. Trimming stripped 1 base from V and 8 bases from J, with 14 bases between. CDR3 sequence: CASSLGSPQRGYTF. DNA of the CDR3: TGTGCCAGCAGTTTAGGCTCACCTCAACGGGGCTACACCTTC.

This clonotype was counted many times. The chain has TRBV10-3 and TRBJ2-1, with D possibly TRBD2 on 5 matching bases. CDR3 length: 14 residues. Trimming took off 3 bases at V and 4 bases at J, with 10 bases between the two ends. CDR1 is ENHRY and CDR2 is SYGVKD in the germline V gene. CDR3 amino acids: CAISDYTRYNEQFF. For the CDR3, the DNA is TGTGCCATCAGTGATTATACTAGATACAATGAGCAGTTCTTC.

The J gene is TRBJ2-7, the V gene TRBV6-1, with 7 bases lining up with TRBD1. The CDR3 is 15 amino acids. CDR1 and CDR2 (germline): MNHNS, SASEGT. V trimming: 1 base; J trimming: 4 bases; junction bases outside the gene matches: 7. The CDR3: CASSEEPGGFYEQYF. The DNA of the CDR3 is TGTGCCAGCAGTGAAGAGCCAGGGGGTTTTTACGAGCAGTACTTC.

The V call is TRBV7-9, the J call TRBJ2-3; a possible D gene is TRBD2 (6 bases). The germline V gene has CDR1 SEHNR and CDR2 FQNEAQ (reference sequence). The CDR3 has 13 residues. The V and J ends lost 5 bases and 6 bases respectively, with 12 bases between them. The CDR3 sequence: CASSRLVGDTQYF. In nucleotides, the CDR3 is TGTGCCAGCAGCCGACTAGTCGGGGATACGCAGTATTTT.

This clonotype turned up a few times. This rearrangement joins TRBV9 to TRBJ1-6; D ambiguous. Germline V gene sequence: CDR1 SGDLS, CDR2 YYNGEE. The CDR3 sequence is 14 residues long. V lost 3 bases, J lost 8 bases, and 12 bases lay in between. This CDR3 is CASSALTTDSPLHF. The CDR3 nucleotides read TGTGCCAGCAGCGCACTCACGACCGATTCACCCCTCCACTTT.

This clonotype was counted between two and nine times. The chain combines TRBV10-3 with TRBJ2-5; tentatively, D is TRBD1 (6 bases). Between the trimmed V and J ends, which lost 0 bases and 5 bases, there was a span of 7 bases. Germline values: CDR1 ENHRY, CDR2 SYGVKD. The CDR3 is 13 amino acids. The CDR3 loop is CAISESRGETQYF. CDR3 in DNA: TGTGCCATCAGTGAGTCGAGGGGGGAGACCCAGTACTTC.

This clonotype was counted ten times or more. The chain combines TRBV5-8 with TRBJ2-7; D gene uncertain. Germline V gene sequence: CDR1 SGHTS, CDR2 YDEGEE. The CDR3 is 10 residues long. V was trimmed by 5 bases and J by 6 bases, leaving 6 bases between them. CDR3 loop: CASRPGEQYF. CDR3 in DNA: TGTGCCAGCAGACCGGGCGAGCAGTACTTC.

In this sample, this clonotype turned up a few times. The gene calls are TRBV7-2 and TRBJ2-3, with D hard to call. This CDR3 spans 11 amino acids. Germline CDR1 reads SGHTA; CDR2 reads FQGNSA. V lost 4 bases to trimming and J lost 10 bases, with 9 bases between them. CDR3 sequence reads: CASSSLMAQYF. CDR3 nucleotides: TGTGCCAGCAGCTCCCTGATGGCGCAGTATTTT.